This TCR beta chain is from a study of blood T cells in healthy people across ages. Extraction yielded at least 6 micrograms of total RNA per sample. General study findings and limits: Relative to aged donors, long-lived donors carried more naive CD4+ cells and displayed higher diversity.

For this clonotype: Antigen specificity is unknown.

A second PCR, run for about 6 to 11 cycles, used a sample-barcoded 5' primer plus a J-beta primer mix. Each cDNA molecule received a tag from a template-switch adaptor that had 12 random nucleotides. TCRdb independently ran MiXCR on the 5' RACE reads; one entry per CDR3 protein. Of 700,000 to 900,000 distinct CDR3 sequences listed, under 30% were seen once; the top ten hold about 2.9%. Germline V gene lookup returns CDR1 DFQATT and CDR2 SNEGSKA (reference sequence). The V gene end was trimmed by 7 bases and the J gene end by 0 bases; junction bases not matched to a gene: 1. This CDR3 contains 12 residues. This sample was also put to use in a study of T cells of mothers and their children.

The chain recombines TRBV20-1 with TRBJ2-3; 7 bases fit TRBD2. This clonotype was obtained from a boy younger than 18 in good health. Sequencing was carried out using blood. The CDR3 is CSGRESTDTQYF. DNA of the CDR3: TGCAGTGGGCGGGAGAGCACAGATACGCAGTATTTT.